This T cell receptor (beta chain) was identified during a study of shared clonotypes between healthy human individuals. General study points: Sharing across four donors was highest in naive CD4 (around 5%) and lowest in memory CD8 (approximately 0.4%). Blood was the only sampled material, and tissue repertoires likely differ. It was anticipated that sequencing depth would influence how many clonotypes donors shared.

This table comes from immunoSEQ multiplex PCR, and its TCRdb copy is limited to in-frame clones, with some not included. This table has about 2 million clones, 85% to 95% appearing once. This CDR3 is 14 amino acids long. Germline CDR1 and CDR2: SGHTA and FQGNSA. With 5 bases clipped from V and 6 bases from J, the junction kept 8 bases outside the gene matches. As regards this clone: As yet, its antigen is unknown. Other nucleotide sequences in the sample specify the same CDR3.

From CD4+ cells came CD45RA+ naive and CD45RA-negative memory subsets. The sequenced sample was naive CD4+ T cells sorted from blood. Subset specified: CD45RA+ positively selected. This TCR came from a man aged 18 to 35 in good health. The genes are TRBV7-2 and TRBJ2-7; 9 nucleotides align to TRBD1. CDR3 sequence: CASSAGQGLGEQYF. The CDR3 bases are TGTGCCAGCAGCGCGGGACAGGGTCTTGGCGAGCAGTACTTC.